The 10 T cell receptor beta chains given below trace back to one sample, sequenced in a study of stem cell transplantation in POMP-related autoinflammatory disease. Using immunoSEQ multiplex PCR, the repertoire was profiled, and TCRdb retains in-frame clones only, with some absent. Of tens of thousands of clones listed, under 95% are singletons. The input for sequencing was CD4+ T cells from PBMCs, taken after stem cell transplantation. These receptors were taken from a human patient with POMP-related autoinflammation and immune dysregulation (PRAID). The T cells may come from the graft donor.

The chain couples TRBV7-2 to TRBJ2-1; no firm D call. V was trimmed by 1 base and J by 4 bases, leaving 5 bases between them. Germline CDR1 SGHTA, CDR2 FQGNSA. The length of the CDR3 is 13 residues. In DNA, the CDR3 is TGTGCCAGCAGCTTAGACTGGTACAATGAGCAGTTCTTC. Translation gives CASSLDWYNEQFF.

This clone was picked up one time. The J gene is TRBJ1-5, the V gene TRBV29-1; weak D call: TRBD1 (5 bases). Trimming removed 6 bases from V and 3 bases from J, with 12 bases in between. Looked up from germline, CDR1 is SQVTM and CDR2 is ANQGSEA. CDR3 length equals 13 residues. CDR3 in amino acids: CSVQGFDNQPQHF. Written as DNA, the CDR3 is TGCAGCGTCCAGGGTTTCGACAATCAGCCCCAGCATTTT. Complete variable domain (other parts from reference TRBV29-1 and TRBJ1-5): SAVISQKPSRDICQRGTSLTIQCQVDSQVTMMFWYRQQPGQSLTLIATANQGSEATYESGFVIDKFPISRPNLTFSTLTVSNMSPEDSSIYLCSVQGFDNQPQHFGDGTRLSIL.

This clone was observed a handful of times. The chain has TRBV5-1 and TRBJ1-1, with TRBD1 matching over 10 bases. Looked up from germline, CDR1 is SGHRS and CDR2 is YFSETQ. The CDR3 loop spans 15 amino acids. V gave up 4 bases and J gave up 0 bases; unmatched junction bases: 3. CDR3 residues: CASSPGQGMNTEAFF. CDR3 sequence (DNA): TGCGCCAGCAGCCCGGGACAGGGGATGAACACTGAAGCTTTCTTT. The complete variable domain, with remaining parts taken from reference TRBV5-1 and TRBJ1-1, reads KAGVTQTPRYLIKTRGQQVTLSCSPISGHRSVSWYQQTPGQGLQFLFEYFSETQRNKGNFPGRFSGRQFSNSRSEMNVSTLELGDSALYLCASSPGQGMNTEAFFGQGTRLTVV.

This sequence joins TRBV2 and TRBJ1-2; D perhaps matches TRBD1 (5 bases). In germline, CDR1 is SNHLY, CDR2 FYNNEI. The CDR3 runs to 15 residues. V gave up 5 bases and J gave up 1 base, with 14 bases separating them. Written as DNA, the CDR3 is TGTGCCAGCAGTTTTACGTTTGACAGTAACTATGGCTACACCTTC. Its translation is CASSFTFDSNYGYTF.

The V gene is TRBV28, the J gene TRBJ1-4, with D possibly matching TRBD1 (6 bases). The CDR3 is made up of 13 amino acids. Germline CDR1 is MDHEN and CDR2 is SYDVKM. The V end lost 9 bases, the J end lost 7 bases, and 15 bases lay between the germline ends. The CDR3 DNA reads TGTGCCAGTAGGCGGCAGGGGAGTGAAAAACTGTTTTTT. Translating it yields CASRRQGSEKLFF.

This rearrangement joins TRBV4-1 to TRBJ1-1; weak D call: TRBD1 (6 bases). The CDR3 extends over 16 amino acids. Trimming shortened V by 5 bases and J by 4 bases, and 20 bases separated the two germline ends. Looked up from germline, CDR1 is MGHRA and CDR2 is YSYEKL. The chain's CDR3 is CASSLELGGTGTEAFF. The CDR3 DNA reads as TGCGCCAGCAGCTTAGAACTAGGGGGGACGGGCACTGAAGCTTTCTTT.

The V and J genes are TRBV6-9 and TRBJ2-4, with TRBD1 matching over 9 bases. V lost 4 bases and J lost 4; bases outside the gene matches: 5. Looked up from germline, CDR1 is MNHGY and CDR2 is SVAAGI. The CDR3 is 15 amino acids. The CDR3 sequence: CASSSGTGLKNIQYF. The CDR3 DNA reads as TGTGCCAGCAGTTCCGGGACAGGGCTTAAAAACATTCAGTACTTC.

V usage is TRBV12-5 and J usage is TRBJ1-1; D is unclear. V dropped 2 bases and J dropped 0 bases, with 4 bases sitting between them. The germline V gene encodes CDR1 LGHNT and CDR2 FRNRAP. The CDR3 is 13 amino acids. Here the CDR3 DNA reads TGTGCTAGTGGTTTGAGCCTGAACACTGAAGCTTTCTTT. Translated: CASGLSLNTEAFF. Looking up the rest from reference TRBV12-5 and TRBJ1-1 gives the full variable domain: DARVTQTPRHKVTEMGQEVTMRCQPILGHNTVFWYRQTMMQGLELLAYFRNRAPLDDSGMPKDRFSAEMPDATLATLKIQPSEPRDSAVYFCASGLSLNTEAFFGQGTRLTVV.

J is TRBJ1-4 and V is TRBV29-1; D call uncertain. Between the trimmed V and J ends, which lost 5 bases and 8 bases, there was a span of 15 bases. The germline gives CDR1 SQVTM, CDR2 ANQGSEA. This CDR3 has 13 amino acids. CDR3 in amino acids: CSVSRLGEEKLFF. The CDR3 region has the DNA TGCAGCGTTAGCAGGCTTGGAGAGGAAAAACTGTTTTTT.

The J gene is TRBJ1-2, the V gene TRBV7-9, with D unclear. The length of the CDR3 is 15 residues. The germline V gene encodes CDR1 SEHNR and CDR2 FQNEAQ (reference sequence). Trimming took off 8 bases at V and 4 bases at J, with 20 bases between the two ends. In nucleotides, the CDR3 is TGTGCCAGCGAGAACACGGCCGTATGGGCCTATGGCTACACCTTC. Its translation: CASENTAVWAYGYTF.